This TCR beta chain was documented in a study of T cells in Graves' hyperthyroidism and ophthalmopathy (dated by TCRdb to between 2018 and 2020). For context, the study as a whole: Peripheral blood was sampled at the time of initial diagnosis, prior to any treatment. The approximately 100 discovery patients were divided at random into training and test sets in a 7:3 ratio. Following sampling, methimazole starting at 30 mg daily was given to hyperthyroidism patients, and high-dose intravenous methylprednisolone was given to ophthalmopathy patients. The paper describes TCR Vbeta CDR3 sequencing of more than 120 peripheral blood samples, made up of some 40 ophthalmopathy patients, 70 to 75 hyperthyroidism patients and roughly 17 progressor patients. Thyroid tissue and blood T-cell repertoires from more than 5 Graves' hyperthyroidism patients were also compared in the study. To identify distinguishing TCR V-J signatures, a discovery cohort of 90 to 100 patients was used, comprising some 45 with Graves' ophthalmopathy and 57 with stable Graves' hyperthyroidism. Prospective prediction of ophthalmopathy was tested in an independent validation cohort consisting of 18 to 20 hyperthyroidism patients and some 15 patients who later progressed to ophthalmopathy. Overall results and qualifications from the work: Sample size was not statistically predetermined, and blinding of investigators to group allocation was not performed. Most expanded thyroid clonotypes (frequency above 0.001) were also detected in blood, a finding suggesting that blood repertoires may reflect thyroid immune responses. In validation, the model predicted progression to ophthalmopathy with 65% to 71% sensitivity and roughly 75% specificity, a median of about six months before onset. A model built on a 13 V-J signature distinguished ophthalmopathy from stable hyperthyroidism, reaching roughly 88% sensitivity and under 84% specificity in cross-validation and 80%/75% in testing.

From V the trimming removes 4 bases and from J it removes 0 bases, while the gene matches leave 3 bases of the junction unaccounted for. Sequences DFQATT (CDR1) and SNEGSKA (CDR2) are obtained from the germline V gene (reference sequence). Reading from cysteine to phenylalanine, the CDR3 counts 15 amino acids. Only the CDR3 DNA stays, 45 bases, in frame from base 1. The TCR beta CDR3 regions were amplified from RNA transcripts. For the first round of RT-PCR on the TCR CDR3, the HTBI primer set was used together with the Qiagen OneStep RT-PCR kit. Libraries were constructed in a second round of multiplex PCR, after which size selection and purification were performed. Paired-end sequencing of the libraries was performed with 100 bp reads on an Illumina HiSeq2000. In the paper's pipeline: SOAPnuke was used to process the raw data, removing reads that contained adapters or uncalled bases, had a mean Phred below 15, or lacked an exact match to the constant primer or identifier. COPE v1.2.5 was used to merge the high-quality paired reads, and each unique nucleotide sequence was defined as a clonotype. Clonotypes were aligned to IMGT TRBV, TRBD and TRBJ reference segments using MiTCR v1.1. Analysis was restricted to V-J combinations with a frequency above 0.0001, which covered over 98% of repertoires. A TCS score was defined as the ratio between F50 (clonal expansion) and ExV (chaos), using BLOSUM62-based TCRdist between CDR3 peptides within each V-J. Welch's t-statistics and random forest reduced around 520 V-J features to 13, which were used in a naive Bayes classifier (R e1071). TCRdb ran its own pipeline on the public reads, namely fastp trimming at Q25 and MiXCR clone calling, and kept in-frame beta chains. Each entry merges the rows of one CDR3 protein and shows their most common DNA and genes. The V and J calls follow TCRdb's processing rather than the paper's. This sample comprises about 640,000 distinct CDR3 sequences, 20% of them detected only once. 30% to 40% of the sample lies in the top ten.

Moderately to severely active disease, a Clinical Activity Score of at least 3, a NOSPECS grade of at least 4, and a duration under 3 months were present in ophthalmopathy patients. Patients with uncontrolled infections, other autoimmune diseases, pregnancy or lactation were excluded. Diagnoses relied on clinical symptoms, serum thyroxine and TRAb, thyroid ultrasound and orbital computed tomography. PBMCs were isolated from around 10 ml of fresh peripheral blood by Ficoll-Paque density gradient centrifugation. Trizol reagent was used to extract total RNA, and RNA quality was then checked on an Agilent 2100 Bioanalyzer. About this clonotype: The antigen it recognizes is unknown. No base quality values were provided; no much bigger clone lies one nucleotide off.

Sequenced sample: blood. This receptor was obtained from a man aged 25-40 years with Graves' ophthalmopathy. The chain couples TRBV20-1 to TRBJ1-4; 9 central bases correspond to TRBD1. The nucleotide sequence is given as TGCAGTGCTAAGACAGGGGGTACAACTAATGAAAAACTGTTTTTT. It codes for CSAKTGGTTNEKLFF.